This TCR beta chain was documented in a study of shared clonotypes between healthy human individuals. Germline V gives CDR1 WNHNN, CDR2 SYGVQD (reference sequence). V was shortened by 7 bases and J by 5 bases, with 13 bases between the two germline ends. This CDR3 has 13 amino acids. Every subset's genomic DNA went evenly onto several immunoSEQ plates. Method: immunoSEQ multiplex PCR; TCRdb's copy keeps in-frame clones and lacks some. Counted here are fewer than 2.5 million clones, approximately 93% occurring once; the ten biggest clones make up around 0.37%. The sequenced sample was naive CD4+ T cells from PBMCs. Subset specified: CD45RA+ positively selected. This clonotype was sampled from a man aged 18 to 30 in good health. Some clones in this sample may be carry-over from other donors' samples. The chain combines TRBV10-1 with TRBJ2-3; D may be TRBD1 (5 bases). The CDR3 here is CASTWGERDTQYF. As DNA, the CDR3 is TGCGCCAGCACGTGGGGCGAGCGAGATACGCAGTATTTT.